The present entry profiles one T cell receptor beta chain with its context. Its antigen is unknown. No much larger clonotype is one base removed from it; base qualities were not supplied. CDR1 is given as PRHDT and CDR2 as FYEKMQ, both from the germline V gene (reference sequence). From its cysteine to its phenylalanine, the CDR3 spans 15 amino acids. The read is trimmed to its CDR3 DNA, 45 bases read in frame from base 1. V is cut back by 8 bases and J by 3 bases, with 9 bases in the junction unmatched. The method was the immunoSEQ multiplex PCR assay. Sourced from immuneACCESS, this table was stored by TCRdb with only in-frame sequences that have V and J called. A share of the clones is absent; for the studies checked, an unresolved V gene accounts for under half, and the remainder has no known explanation. For this sample the table gives just over 30,000 clones, of which about nine tenths were detected only once. In total, the top ten clones hold approximately 6.1% of the sample.

The data derive from a study of T cell changes during pregnancy in multiple sclerosis (dated 2019 in TCRdb). At the level of the whole study: The study examined how the T cell repertoire changed over the course of pregnancy in women with multiple sclerosis.

The sequencing used CD8+ T cells from peripheral blood mononuclear cells, collected in the second trimester of pregnancy. The clonotype was recovered from a female donor with multiple sclerosis, enrolled in a pregnancy study. The rearrangement combines TRBV13 with TRBJ2-2; 7 bases in the middle match TRBD1. CDR3 region: CASSRDRAHTGELFF. The DNA sequence is given as TGTGCCAGCTCCCGAGACAGGGCCCACACCGGGGAGCTGTTTTTT.